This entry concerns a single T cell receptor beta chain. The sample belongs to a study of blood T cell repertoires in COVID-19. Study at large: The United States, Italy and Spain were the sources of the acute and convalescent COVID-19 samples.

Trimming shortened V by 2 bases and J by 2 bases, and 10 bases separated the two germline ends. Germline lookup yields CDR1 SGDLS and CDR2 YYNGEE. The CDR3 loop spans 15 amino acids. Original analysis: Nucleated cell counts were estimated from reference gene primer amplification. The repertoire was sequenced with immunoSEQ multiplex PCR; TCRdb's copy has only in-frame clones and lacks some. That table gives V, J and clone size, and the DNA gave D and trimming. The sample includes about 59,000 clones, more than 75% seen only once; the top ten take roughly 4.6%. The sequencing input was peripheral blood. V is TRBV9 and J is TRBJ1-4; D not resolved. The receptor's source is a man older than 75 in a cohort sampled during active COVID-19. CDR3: CASSVNSRTNEKLFF. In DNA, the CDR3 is TGTGCCAGCAGCGTCAACAGCCGGACTAATGAAAAACTGTTTTTT.